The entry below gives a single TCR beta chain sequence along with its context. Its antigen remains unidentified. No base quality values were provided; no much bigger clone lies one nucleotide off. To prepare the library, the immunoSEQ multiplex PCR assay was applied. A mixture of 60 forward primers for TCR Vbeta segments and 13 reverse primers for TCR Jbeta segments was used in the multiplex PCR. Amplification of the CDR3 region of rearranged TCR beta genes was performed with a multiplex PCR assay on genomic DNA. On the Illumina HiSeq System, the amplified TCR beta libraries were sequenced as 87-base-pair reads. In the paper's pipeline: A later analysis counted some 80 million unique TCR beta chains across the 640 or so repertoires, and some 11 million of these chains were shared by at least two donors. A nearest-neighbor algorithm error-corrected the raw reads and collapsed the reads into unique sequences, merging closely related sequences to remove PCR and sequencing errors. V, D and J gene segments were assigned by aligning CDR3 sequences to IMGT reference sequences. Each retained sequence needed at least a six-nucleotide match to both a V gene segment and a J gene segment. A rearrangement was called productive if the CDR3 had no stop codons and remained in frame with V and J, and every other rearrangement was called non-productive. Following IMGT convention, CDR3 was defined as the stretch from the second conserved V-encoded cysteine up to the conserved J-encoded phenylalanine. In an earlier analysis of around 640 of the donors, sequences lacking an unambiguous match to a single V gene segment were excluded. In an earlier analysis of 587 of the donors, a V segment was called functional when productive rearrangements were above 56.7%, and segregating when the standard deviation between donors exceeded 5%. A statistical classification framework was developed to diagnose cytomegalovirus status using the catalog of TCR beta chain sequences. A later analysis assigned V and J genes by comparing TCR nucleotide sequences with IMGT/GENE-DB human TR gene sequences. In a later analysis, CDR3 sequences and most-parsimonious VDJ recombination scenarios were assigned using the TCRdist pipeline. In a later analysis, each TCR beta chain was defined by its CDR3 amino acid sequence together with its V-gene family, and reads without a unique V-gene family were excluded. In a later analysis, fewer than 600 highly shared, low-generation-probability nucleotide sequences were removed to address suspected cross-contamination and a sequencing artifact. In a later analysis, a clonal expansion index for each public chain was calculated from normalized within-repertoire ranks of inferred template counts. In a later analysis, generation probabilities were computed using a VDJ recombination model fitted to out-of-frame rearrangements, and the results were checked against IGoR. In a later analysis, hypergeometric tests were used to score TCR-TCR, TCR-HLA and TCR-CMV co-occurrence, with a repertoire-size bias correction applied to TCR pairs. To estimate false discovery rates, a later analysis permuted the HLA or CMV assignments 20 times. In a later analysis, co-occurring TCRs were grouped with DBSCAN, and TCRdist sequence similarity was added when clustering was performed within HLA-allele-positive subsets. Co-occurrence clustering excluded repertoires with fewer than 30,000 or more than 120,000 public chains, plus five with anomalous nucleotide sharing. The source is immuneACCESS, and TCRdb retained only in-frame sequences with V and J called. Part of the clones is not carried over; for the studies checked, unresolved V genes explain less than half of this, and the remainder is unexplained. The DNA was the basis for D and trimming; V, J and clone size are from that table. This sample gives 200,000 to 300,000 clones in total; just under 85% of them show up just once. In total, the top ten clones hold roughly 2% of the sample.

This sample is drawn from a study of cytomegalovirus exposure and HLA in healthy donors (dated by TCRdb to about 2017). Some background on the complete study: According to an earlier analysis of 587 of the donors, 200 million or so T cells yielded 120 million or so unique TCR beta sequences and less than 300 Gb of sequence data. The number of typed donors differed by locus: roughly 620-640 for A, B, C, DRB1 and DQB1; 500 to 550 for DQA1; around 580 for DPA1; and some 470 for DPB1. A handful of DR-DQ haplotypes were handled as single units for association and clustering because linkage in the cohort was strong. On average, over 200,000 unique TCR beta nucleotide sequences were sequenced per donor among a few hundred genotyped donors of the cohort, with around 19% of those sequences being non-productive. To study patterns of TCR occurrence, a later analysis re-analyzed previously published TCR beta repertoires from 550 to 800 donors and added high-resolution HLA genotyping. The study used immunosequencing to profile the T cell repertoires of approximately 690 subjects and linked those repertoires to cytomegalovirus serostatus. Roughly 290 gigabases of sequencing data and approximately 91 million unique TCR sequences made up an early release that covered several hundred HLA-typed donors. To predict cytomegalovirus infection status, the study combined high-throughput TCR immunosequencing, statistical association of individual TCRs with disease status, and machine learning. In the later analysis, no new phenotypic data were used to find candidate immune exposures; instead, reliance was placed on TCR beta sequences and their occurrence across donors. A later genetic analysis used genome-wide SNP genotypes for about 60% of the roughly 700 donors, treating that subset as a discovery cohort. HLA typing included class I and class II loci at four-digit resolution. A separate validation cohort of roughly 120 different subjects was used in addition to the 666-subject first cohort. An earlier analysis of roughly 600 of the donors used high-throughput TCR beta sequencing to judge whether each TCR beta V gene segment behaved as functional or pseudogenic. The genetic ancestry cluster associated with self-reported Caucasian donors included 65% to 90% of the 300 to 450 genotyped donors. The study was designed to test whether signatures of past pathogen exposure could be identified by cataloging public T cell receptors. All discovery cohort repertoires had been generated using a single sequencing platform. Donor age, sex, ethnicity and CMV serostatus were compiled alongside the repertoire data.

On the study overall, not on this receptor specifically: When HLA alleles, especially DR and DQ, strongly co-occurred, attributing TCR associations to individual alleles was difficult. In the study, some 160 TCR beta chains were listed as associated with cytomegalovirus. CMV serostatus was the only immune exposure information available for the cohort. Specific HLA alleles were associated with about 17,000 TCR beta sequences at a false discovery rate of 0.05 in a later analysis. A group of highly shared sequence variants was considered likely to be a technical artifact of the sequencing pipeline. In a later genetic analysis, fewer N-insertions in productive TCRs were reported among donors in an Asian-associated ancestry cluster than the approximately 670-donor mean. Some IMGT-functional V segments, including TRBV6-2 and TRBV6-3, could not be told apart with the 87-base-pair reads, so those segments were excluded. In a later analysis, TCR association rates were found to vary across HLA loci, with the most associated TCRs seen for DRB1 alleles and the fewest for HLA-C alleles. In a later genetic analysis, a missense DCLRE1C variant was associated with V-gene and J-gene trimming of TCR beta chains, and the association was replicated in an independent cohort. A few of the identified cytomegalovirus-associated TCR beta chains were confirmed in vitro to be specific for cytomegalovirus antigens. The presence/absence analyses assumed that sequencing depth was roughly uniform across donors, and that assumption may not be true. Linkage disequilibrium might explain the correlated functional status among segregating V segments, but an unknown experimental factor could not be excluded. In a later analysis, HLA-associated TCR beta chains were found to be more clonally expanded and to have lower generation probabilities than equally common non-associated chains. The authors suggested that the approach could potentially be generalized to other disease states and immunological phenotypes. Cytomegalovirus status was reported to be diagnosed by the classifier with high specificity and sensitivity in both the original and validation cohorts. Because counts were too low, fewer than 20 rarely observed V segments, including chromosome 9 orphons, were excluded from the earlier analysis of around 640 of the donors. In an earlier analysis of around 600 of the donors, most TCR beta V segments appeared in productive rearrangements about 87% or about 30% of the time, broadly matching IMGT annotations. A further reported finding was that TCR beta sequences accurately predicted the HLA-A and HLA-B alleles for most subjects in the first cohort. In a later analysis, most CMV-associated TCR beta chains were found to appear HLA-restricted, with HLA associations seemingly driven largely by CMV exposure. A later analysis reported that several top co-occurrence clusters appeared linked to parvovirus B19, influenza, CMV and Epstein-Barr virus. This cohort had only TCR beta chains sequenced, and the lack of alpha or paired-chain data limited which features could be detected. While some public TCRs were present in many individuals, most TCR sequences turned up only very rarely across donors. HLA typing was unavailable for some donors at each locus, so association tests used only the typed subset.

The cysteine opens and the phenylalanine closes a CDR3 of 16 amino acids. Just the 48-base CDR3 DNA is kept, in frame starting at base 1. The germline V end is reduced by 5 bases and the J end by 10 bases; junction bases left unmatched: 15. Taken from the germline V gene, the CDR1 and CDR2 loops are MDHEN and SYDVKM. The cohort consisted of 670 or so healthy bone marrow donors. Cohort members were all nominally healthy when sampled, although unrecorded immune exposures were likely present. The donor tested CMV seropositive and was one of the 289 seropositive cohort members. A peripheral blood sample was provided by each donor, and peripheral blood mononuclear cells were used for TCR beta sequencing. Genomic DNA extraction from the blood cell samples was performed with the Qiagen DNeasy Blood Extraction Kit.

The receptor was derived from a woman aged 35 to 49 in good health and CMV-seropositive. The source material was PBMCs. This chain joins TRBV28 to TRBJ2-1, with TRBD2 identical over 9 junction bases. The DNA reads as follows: TGTGCCAGCAGTACCCCGGCTGCGGGAGGGCCGGGGGAGCAGTTCTTC. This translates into CASSTPAAGGPGEQFF.